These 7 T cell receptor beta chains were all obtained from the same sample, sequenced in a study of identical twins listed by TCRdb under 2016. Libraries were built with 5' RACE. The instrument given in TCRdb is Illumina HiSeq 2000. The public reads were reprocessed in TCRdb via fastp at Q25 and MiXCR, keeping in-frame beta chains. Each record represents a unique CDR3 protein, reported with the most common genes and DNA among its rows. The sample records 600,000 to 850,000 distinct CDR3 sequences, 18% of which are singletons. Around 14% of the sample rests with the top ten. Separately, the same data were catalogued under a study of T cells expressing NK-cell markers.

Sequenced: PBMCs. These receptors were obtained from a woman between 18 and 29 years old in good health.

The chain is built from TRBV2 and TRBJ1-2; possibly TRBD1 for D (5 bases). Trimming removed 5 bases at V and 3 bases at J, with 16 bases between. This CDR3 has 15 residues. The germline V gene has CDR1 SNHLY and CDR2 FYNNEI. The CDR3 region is CASSFGTSRDYGYTF. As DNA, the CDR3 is TGTGCCAGCAGTTTCGGGACCTCCCGGGACTATGGCTACACCTTC.

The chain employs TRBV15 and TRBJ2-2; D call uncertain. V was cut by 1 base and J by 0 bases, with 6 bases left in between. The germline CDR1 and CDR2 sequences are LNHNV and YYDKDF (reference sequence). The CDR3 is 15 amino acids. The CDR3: CATSRVTTNTGELFF. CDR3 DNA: TGTGCCACCAGCAGAGTTACTACGAACACCGGGGAGCTGTTTTTT.

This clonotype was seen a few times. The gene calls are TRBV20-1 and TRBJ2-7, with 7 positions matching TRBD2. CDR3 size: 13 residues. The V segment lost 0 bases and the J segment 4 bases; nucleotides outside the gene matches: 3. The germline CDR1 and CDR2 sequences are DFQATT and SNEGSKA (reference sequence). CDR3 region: CSARDLGGYEQYF. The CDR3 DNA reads TGCAGTGCTAGAGATTTGGGGGGGTACGAGCAGTACTTC.

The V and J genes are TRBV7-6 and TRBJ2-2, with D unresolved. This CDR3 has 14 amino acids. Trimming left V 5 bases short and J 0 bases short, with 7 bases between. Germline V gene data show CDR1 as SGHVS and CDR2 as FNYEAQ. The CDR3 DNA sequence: TGTGCCAGCAGCCTCCCAGCGAACACCGGGGAGCTGTTTTTT. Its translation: CASSLPANTGELFF.

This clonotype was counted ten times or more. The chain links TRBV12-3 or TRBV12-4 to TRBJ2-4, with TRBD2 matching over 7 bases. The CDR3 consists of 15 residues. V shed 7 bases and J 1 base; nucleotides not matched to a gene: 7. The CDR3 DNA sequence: TGTGCCAGCACCCTGCGGGAGCCTGCCAAAAACATTCAGTACTTC. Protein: CASTLREPAKNIQYF.

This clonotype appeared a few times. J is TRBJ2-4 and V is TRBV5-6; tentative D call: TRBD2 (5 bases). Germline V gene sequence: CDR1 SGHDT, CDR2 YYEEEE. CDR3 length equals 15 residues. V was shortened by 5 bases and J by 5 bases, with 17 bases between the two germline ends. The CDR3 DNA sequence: TGTGCCAGCAGACCCCGCGGAGGTCAGCAAAACATTCAGTACTTC. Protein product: CASRPRGGQQNIQYF.

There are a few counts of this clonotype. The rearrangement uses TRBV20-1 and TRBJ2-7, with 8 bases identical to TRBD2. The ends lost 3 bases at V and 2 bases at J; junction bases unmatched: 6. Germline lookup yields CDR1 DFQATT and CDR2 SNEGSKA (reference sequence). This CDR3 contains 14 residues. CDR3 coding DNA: TGCAGTGCTAGTCCGGGGGGGTTACCCTACGAGCAGTACTTC. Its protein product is CSASPGGLPYEQYF.